This TCR beta chain was sequenced for a study of blood T cells in healthy people across ages. This clonotype was recorded a few times. The antigen remains unidentified. Whole-study results and caveats: Researchers deemed the diversity estimates from one million T cells underestimates.

The use of a sample-barcoded 5' primer and a J-beta primer mix characterized a second PCR of about 7 to 12 cycles. TCRdb re-called the 5' RACE reads with MiXCR, one entry per CDR3 protein. The table records about 800,000 distinct CDR3 sequences, roughly 25% of them present only once. This CDR3 has 13 amino acids. Looked up from germline, CDR1 is SGHTA and CDR2 is FQGNSA. This sample was also put to use in a study of T cells of mothers and their children. According to that study: It was observed that no persistent microchimeric T cell clones could be detected.

Sequenced sample: blood. The rearrangement uses TRBV7-2 and TRBJ2-5; D is perhaps TRBD1 or TRBD2 (6 bases each). The DNA end is a closer match to TRBJ2-7, so the J assignment may be wrong. This receptor was identified in a boy younger than 18 in good health. CDR3 sequence (DNA): TGTGCCAGCAGCAACTCGGGGGCTGACGAGCAGTACTTC. Its protein product is CASSNSGADEQYF.